Listed below are T cell receptor beta chains from one sample, sequenced in a study of T cell changes during pregnancy in multiple sclerosis. Clones were sequenced by immunoSEQ multiplex PCR, and TCRdb holds only the in-frame ones, with some missing. The table includes roughly 30,000 clones, approximately 90% detected once. The sample was CD8+ T cells from peripheral blood mononuclear cells, taken after pregnancy. These receptor sequences come from a female donor with multiple sclerosis, enrolled in a pregnancy study. CDR3s leave out the opening cysteine and the closing phenylalanine or tryptophan.

v_gene: TRBV4-3
CDR3aa: ASSPVEGGAYEQY

v_gene: TRBV7-9
CDR3aa: ASSLVLGDYNEQF

v_gene: TRBV23-1
CDR3aa: ASSQFGTGWDETQY

v_gene: TRBV6-4
CDR3aa: ASSGGPDTGELF

v_gene: TRBV11-2
CDR3aa: ASSFEPGGNTEAF

v_gene: TRBV6-5
CDR3aa: ASSGQGTEQY

v_gene: TRBV28
CDR3aa: ASSFRDRHYGYT

v_gene: TRBV7-9
CDR3aa: ATQTGRTEAF

v_gene: TRBV5-4
CDR3aa: ASSGGLAGFDEQF

v_gene: TRBV14
CDR3aa: ASSQAYQGRRGGYT

v_gene: TRBV9
CDR3aa: ASSGQREMDTGELF

v_gene: TRBV30
CDR3aa: ASDRGGDTQY

v_gene: TRBV13
CDR3aa: ASSLLGEGEQY

v_gene: TRBV7-9
CDR3aa: ASSFPSQGNQDTEAF

v_gene: TRBV4-3
CDR3aa: ASSQDKGGFAGEQY

v_gene: TRBV6-1
CDR3aa: ASSARTGTFTDTQY

v_gene: TRBV6-5
CDR3aa: ASSYCPGEQY

v_gene: TRBV6-5
CDR3aa: ASSEGLAGDNPY

v_gene: TRBV29-1
CDR3aa: SVGRTGAY

v_gene: TRBV6-5
CDR3aa: ASSYATGGDEAF

v_gene: TRBV11-2
CDR3aa: ASSLSPGQFKETQY

v_gene: TRBV6-4
CDR3aa: ASSRLAGASDEQF

v_gene: TRBV27
CDR3aa: ATKGAAEAF

v_gene: TRBV29-1
CDR3aa: SVEEGQNYGYT

v_gene: TRBV7-3
CDR3aa: ASSSSASGRTDTQY

v_gene: TRBV2
CDR3aa: ASKKREQETQY

v_gene: TRBV5-1
CDR3aa: ASSWDKTGGPHEQY

v_gene: TRBV30
CDR3aa: AWGQFSNQPQH

v_gene: TRBV28
CDR3aa: ASSPRTGHETQY

v_gene: TRBV4-2
CDR3aa: ASSQRSSGNTIY

v_gene: TRBV14
CDR3aa: ASSPETASIEAF

v_gene: TRBV19
CDR3aa: ASSNWGGNTEAF

v_gene: TRBV30
CDR3aa: AWDEGQLLMNTEAF

v_gene: TRBV15
CDR3aa: ATSRTSGGPSNEQF

v_gene: TRBV29-1
CDR3aa: SVEVSGGYEQF

v_gene: TRBV28
CDR3aa: ASSLTPNTGELF

v_gene: TRBV7-9
CDR3aa: ASSARTGYDEQF

v_gene: TRBV4-3
CDR3aa: ASSPGTSGIYEQY

v_gene: TRBV5-4
CDR3aa: ASSLTGYSEADTQY

v_gene: TRBV28
CDR3aa: ASSFRTGEAF

v_gene: TRBV6-4
CDR3aa: ASSDSSAGTQY

v_gene: TRBV27
CDR3aa: ASRLGQGFEQY

v_gene: TRBV9
CDR3aa: ASSDEVSYEQY

v_gene: TRBV19
CDR3aa: ASSMRGIMNTEAF

v_gene: TRBV9
CDR3aa: ASSVSRTSGNHEQF

v_gene: TRBV7-6
CDR3aa: ASSMGTSAFYEQY

v_gene: TRBV30
CDR3aa: AWSMTSGGDEQF

v_gene: TRBV19
CDR3aa: ASSIGGWNEQF

v_gene: TRBV4-1
CDR3aa: ASSQATGGVEAF

v_gene: TRBV10-3
CDR3aa: AIDIRGEQY

v_gene: TRBV4-3
CDR3aa: ASSQAGRSSGNTIY

v_gene: TRBV5-6
CDR3aa: ASSFGGGEAF

v_gene: TRBV7-8
CDR3aa: ASSLARRGQGLLGEKLF

v_gene: TRBV5-8
CDR3aa: ASRDRQTTNEKLF